This entry is about one TCR beta chain. Germline CDR1 GTSNPN, CDR2 SVGIG (reference sequence). Trimming stripped 0 bases from V and 2 bases from J, with 8 bases between. The CDR3 totals 15 residues. The source of the sample is a study of blood T cell repertoires in COVID-19. Study-level background: The United States, Italy and Spain provided the acute and convalescent COVID-19 samples. The analysed material was cDNA or gDNA that came from T cells, B-cell-depleted T cells, or PBMCs.

Clones were sequenced by immunoSEQ multiplex PCR, and TCRdb holds only the in-frame ones, with some missing. The sample yields about 670,000 clones, about nine tenths seen once. The V and J genes are TRBV30 and TRBJ1-6; D possibly corresponds to TRBD1 (5 bases). Sequencing input: peripheral blood. This TCR was sampled from a woman aged 18 to 35 with acute or convalescent COVID-19. DNA of the CDR3: TGTGCCTGGAGTGTACGGGGGACCTATAATTCACCCCTCCACTTT. It translates to CAWSVRGTYNSPLHF.